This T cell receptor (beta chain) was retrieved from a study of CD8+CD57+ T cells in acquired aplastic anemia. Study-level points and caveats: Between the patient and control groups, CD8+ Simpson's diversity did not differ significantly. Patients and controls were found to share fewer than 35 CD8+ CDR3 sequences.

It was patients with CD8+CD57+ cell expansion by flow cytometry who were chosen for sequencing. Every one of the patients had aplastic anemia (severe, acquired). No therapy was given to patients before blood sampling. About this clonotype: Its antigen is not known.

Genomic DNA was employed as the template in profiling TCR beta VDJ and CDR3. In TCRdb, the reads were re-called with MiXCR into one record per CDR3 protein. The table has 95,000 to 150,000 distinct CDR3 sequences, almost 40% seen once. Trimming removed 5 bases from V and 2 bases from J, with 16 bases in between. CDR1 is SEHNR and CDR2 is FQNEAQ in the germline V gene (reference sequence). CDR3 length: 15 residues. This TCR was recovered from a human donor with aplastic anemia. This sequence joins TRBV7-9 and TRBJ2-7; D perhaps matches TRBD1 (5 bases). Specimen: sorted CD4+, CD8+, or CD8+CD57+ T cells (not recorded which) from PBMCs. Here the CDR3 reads CASSLPDSFPYEQYF. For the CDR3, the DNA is TGTGCCAGCAGCCTTCCCGACAGTTTTCCCTACGAGCAGTACTTC.